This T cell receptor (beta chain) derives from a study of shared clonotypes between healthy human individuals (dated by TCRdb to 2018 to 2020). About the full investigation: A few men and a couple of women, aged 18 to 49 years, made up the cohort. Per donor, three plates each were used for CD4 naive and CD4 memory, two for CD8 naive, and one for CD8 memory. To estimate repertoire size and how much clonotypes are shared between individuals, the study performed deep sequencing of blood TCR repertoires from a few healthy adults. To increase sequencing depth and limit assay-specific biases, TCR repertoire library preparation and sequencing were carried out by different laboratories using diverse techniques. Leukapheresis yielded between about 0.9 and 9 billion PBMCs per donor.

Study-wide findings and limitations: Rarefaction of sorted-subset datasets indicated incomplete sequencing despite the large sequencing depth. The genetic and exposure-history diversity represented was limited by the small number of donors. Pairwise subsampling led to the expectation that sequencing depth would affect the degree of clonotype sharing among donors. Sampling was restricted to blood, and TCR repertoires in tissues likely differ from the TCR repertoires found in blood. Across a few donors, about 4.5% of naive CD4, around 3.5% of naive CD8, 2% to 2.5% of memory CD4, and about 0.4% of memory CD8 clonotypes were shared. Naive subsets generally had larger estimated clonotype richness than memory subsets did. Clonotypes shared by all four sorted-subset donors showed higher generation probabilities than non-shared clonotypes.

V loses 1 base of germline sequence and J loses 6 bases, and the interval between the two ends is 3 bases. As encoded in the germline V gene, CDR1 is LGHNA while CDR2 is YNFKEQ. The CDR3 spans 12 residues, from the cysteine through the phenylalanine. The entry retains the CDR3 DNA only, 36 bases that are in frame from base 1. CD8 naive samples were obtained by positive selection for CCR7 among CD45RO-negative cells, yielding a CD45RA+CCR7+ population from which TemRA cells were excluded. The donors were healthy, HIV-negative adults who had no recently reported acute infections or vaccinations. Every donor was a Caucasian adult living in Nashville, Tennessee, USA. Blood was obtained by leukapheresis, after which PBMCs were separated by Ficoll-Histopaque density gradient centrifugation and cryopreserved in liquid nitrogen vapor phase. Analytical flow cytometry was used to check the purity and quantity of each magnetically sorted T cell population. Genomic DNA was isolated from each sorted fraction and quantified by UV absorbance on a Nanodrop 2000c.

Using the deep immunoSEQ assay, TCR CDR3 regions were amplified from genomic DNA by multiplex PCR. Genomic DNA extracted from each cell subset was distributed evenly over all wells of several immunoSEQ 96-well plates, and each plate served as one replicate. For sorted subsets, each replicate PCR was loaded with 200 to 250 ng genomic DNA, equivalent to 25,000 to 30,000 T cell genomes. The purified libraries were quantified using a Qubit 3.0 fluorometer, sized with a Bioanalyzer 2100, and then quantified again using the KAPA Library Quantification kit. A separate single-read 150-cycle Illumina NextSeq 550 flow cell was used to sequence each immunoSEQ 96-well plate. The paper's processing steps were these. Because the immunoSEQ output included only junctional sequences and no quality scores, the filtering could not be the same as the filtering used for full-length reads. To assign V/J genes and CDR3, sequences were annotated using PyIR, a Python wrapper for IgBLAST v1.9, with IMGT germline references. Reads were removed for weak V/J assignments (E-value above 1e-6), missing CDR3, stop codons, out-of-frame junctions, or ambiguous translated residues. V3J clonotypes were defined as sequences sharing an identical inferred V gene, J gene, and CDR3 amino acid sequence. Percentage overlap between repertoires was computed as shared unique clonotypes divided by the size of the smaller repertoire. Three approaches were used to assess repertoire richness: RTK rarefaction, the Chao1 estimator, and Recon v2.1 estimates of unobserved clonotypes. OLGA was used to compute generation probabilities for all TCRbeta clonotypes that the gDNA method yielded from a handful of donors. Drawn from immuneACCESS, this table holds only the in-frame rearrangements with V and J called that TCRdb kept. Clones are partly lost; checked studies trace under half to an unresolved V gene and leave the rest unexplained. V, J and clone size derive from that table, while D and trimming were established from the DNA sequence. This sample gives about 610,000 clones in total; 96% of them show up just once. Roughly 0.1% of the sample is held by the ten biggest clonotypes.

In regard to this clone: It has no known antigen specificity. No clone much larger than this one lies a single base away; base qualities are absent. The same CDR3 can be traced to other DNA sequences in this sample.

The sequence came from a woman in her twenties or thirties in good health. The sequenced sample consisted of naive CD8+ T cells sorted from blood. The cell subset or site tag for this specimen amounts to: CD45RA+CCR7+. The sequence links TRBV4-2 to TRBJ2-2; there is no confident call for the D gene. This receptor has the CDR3 CASSQGSGELFF. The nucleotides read TGTGCCAGCAGCCAAGGCTCCGGGGAGCTGTTTTTT.